What follows are 28 T cell receptor beta chains derived from one specimen sequenced in a study of T cells in Graves' hyperthyroidism and ophthalmopathy (dated by TCRdb to about 2019). Library preparation employed multiplex PCR. Sequencing instrument: Illumina HiSeq 2000. Amplification of TCR beta CDR3 regions was carried out from RNA transcripts. The first round of RT-PCR for the TCR CDR3 was performed with the HTBI primer set and the Qiagen OneStep RT-PCR kit. Starting from the raw public reads, TCRdb applied fastp trimming at Q25, assembled clones with MiXCR and retained in-frame beta chains. Every entry covers one CDR3 protein and lists the most common genes and DNA from its rows. The sample table shows about 580,000 distinct CDR3 sequences, and approximately 15% are seen once. The ten biggest clones cover almost 6% of the sample. Sequencing input: blood. These receptor sequences come from a woman aged 25 to 45 with Graves' hyperthyroidism that later progressed to Graves' ophthalmopathy.

This clonotype was seen at least ten times. The chain joins TRBV12-3 or TRBV12-4 to TRBJ1-4; the D is unclear. V lost 2 bases and J 4 bases, leaving 5 bases between the germline ends. This CDR3 spans 13 amino acids. The DNA of the CDR3 is TGTGCCAGCAGTTTAACCGTTAATGAAAAACTGTTTTTT. Translating gives CASSLTVNEKLFF.

The chain combines TRBV5-1 with TRBJ2-3; D not certain. V lost 0 bases, J lost 3 bases, and 14 bases lay in between. Looked up from germline, CDR1 is SGHRS and CDR2 is YFSETQ. This CDR3 contains 16 residues. Here the CDR3 reads CASSLASLLETDTQYF. The DNA for the CDR3 is TGCGCCAGCAGCTTGGCCTCCCTATTAGAAACAGATACGCAGTATTTT.

The J gene is TRBJ2-1, the V gene TRBV20-1; 11 nucleotides align to TRBD2. This CDR3 is 14 amino acids long. Germline CDR1 DFQATT, CDR2 SNEGSKA (reference sequence). The V gene end was trimmed by 6 bases and the J gene end by 7 bases; junction bases not matched to a gene: 8. The CDR3 bases are TGCAGTGCGCGCCCTAGCGGGAGGTTGAATGAGCAGTTCTTC. The encoded protein is CSARPSGRLNEQFF.

This clonotype showed up many times. The genes are TRBV10-3 and TRBJ1-1; no clear D gene. Looked up from germline, CDR1 is ENHRY and CDR2 is SYGVKD. V was pared by 2 bases and J by 6 bases, with 10 bases between. The CDR3 is 13 residues long. CDR3 sequence reads: CAISEKGFSEAFF. The CDR3 DNA is TGTGCCATCAGTGAGAAAGGGTTCTCTGAAGCTTTCTTT.

This clonotype occurred many times. V is TRBV29-1 and J is TRBJ1-4, with 7 bases lining up with TRBD1. This CDR3 region has 16 residues. V shed 5 bases and J 7 bases; nucleotides not matched to a gene: 16. In germline, CDR1 is SQVTM, CDR2 ANQGSEA. CDR3 sequence reads: CSVTTARDSSGEKLFF. Written as DNA, the CDR3 is TGCAGCGTTACCACCGCAAGGGACAGTTCGGGTGAAAAACTGTTTTTT.

This clonotype was counted between two and nine times. V and J are TRBV6-1 and TRBJ1-6; D uncertain. In germline, CDR1 is MNHNS, CDR2 SASEGT. The V end lost 3 bases, the J end lost 0 bases, and 6 bases lay between the germline ends. This CDR3 has 15 amino acids. The CDR3 DNA reads TGTGCCAGCAGTGACCAGGACTCCTATAATTCACCCCTCCACTTT. Translation gives CASSDQDSYNSPLHF.

This clonotype appeared a few times. The chain uses TRBV20-1 and TRBJ2-7; maybe TRBD1 (6 bases). CDR1 and CDR2 (germline): DFQATT, SNEGSKA (reference sequence). Between the trimmed V and J ends, which lost 0 bases and 5 bases, there was a span of 14 bases. The CDR3 loop spans 14 amino acids. The CDR3 bases are TGCAGTGCTAGAGACAGGGGTTCGATGAACGAGCAGTACTTC. Translating gives CSARDRGSMNEQYF.

This clonotype was detected many times. The V call is TRBV4-3, the J call TRBJ2-3; a weak D match, TRBD2 (5 bases). CDR1 is LGHNA and CDR2 is YSLEER in the germline V gene. The CDR3 is 16 residues long. The V end was cut by 5 bases, the J end by 2 bases, with 17 bases between. The CDR3 DNA reads as TGCGCCAGCAGCTTAGGGCTAGCAGATTACACAGATACGCAGTATTTT. Translation gives CASSLGLADYTDTQYF.

The chain has TRBV12-3 or TRBV12-4 and TRBJ2-3; D could derive from TRBD1 or TRBD2 (5 bases each). Trimming removed 6 bases from V and 6 bases from J, with 13 bases in between. The CDR3 loop spans 13 amino acids. The CDR3 region has the DNA TGTGCCAGCAGCGGGACGGCGAGGGATACGCAGTATTTT. Translated: CASSGTARDTQYF.

This clonotype was recorded at least ten times. The J gene is TRBJ1-2, the V gene TRBV18, with 7 bases aligning to TRBD1. CDR1 is KGHSH, CDR2 LQKENI, per germline. V lost 5 bases and J lost 2; bases outside the gene matches: 5. The CDR3 sequence is 14 residues long. The CDR3 region has the DNA TGTGCCAGCTCAACCGAGACAGGGAACTATGGCTACACCTTC. It codes for CASSTETGNYGYTF.

In its sample, this clonotype was seen a few times. The chain carries TRBV7-9 and TRBJ1-1; 10 nucleotides match TRBD1. Trimming at V came to 5 bases and at J to 0 bases, leaving 12 bases not matched to a gene. Looked up from germline, CDR1 is SEHNR and CDR2 is FQNEAQ (reference sequence). The CDR3 is 18 amino acids. CDR3 region: CASSRTTGGEIMNTEAFF. The DNA of the CDR3 is TGTGCCAGCAGCCGTACGACAGGGGGCGAGATCATGAACACTGAAGCTTTCTTT.

This clonotype was detected ten times or more. This chain joins TRBV7-9 and TRBJ2-7; TRBD1 agrees at 8 bases. With V trimmed by 6 bases and J by 6 bases, 10 bases remained unmatched. Germline CDR1 reads SEHNR; CDR2 reads FQNEAQ (reference sequence). The CDR3 has 14 residues. As DNA, the CDR3 is TGTGCCAGCAGTTCGACAGGGGTGGGACCCGAGCAGTACTTC. Its translation: CASSSTGVGPEQYF.

This clonotype came up many times. The chain joins TRBV27 to TRBJ2-7; weak D call: TRBD1 (6 bases). Deletions cut 5 bases from V and 4 bases from J, with 18 bases between. The CDR3 spans 15 residues. CDR1 and CDR2 from the germline V gene are MNHEY and SMNVEV (reference sequence). The CDR3 reads CASSPYGTLLYEQYF. The CDR3 nucleotides read TGTGCCAGCAGTCCGTACGGGACACTCCTGTACGAGCAGTACTTC.

About this clonotype: This sequence may be a read error, since a much larger clone differs from it by one base. The chain combines TRBV19 with TRBJ1-1; TRBD1 matches 11 bases. V dropped 4 bases and J dropped 8; count of bases not matched to a gene: 6. The CDR3 has 14 amino acids. Germline assignment: CDR1 LNHDA and CDR2 SQIVND (reference sequence). The CDR3 sequence is CASSRGTGGSEAFF. CDR3 bases: TGTGCCAGTAGTAGAGGGACAGGGGGTTCGGAAGCTTTCTTT.

The rearrangement joins TRBV5-1 to TRBJ1-3; no clear D gene. The CDR3 contains 15 residues. Germline V lookup: CDR1 SGHRS, CDR2 YFSETQ. The V end was cut by 5 bases, the J end by 0 bases, with 12 bases between. The CDR3 nucleotides are TGCGCCAGCAGACTAGACTGGAGCTCTGGAAACACCATATATTTT. Translation: CASRLDWSSGNTIYF.

This clonotype showed up many times. V usage is TRBV19 and J usage is TRBJ1-2; no clear D gene. The CDR3 is made up of 12 amino acids. Germline lookup yields CDR1 LNHDA and CDR2 SQIVND (reference sequence). The V end lost 7 bases, the J end lost 2 bases, and 8 bases lay between the germline ends. CDR3 protein: CASTGGNYGYTF. The CDR3 bases are TGTGCCAGTACGGGCGGCAACTATGGCTACACCTTC.

In its sample, this clonotype was seen many times. This chain joins TRBV12-3 or TRBV12-4 and TRBJ1-2; D gene unclear. Trimming stripped 1 base from V and 1 base from J, with 13 bases between. This CDR3 spans 16 amino acids. CDR3 sequence reads: CASSLGRRILNYGYTF. CDR3 in DNA: TGTGCCAGCAGTTTAGGTCGTCGCATTCTTAACTATGGCTACACCTTC.

This clonotype was recorded a few times. CDR3 in DNA: TGTGCCATCGTTCGAGAGAGCAATCAGCCCCAGCATTTT. It codes for CAIVRESNQPQHF. This chain uses TRBV2 with TRBJ1-5; D not resolved. The CDR3 extends over 13 amino acids. Germline CDR1 SNHLY, CDR2 FYNNEI. Trimming took off 10 bases at V and 1 base at J, with 11 bases between the two ends.

This clonotype came up many times. V and J are TRBV10-3 and TRBJ2-1; D is possibly TRBD1 (6 bases). Germline CDR1 reads ENHRY; CDR2 reads SYGVKD. V was pared by 8 bases and J by 0 bases, with 8 bases between. This CDR3 has 13 amino acids. CDR3 bases: TGTGCCATCGGGACATCCTCCTACAATGAGCAGTTCTTC. Its translation is CAIGTSSYNEQFF.

This clonotype came up a few times. The V and J genes are TRBV20-1 and TRBJ2-2; 9 positions agree with TRBD1. CDR1 is DFQATT, CDR2 SNEGSKA, per germline (reference sequence). The CDR3 loop spans 16 amino acids. With V trimmed by 4 bases and J by 5 bases, 11 bases remained unmatched. Written as DNA, the CDR3 is TGCAGTGCTATACAGGGGGCAGCGGGACGGACCGGGGAGCTGTTTTTT. It yields the protein CSAIQGAAGRTGELFF.

At least ten counts were recorded for this clonotype. The V gene is TRBV7-3, the J gene TRBJ1-1; a weak D match, TRBD1 (5 bases). The CDR3 sequence is 15 residues long. In germline, CDR1 is SGHTA, CDR2 FQGTGA. The ends were cut back, 5 bases at V and 1 base at J, with 14 bases in the middle. The CDR3 sequence: CASSLQVVANTEAFF. CDR3 nucleotide sequence: TGTGCCAGCAGCCTACAGGTCGTTGCGAACACTGAAGCTTTCTTT.

This clonotype was observed many times. The CDR3 loop reads CASSTSNVGYTF. CDR3 coding DNA: TGTGCCAGCAGTACTTCCAACGTTGGCTACACCTTC. The V call is TRBV2, the J call TRBJ1-2, with unresolved D. Germline lookup yields CDR1 SNHLY and CDR2 FYNNEI. CDR3 length equals 12 residues. V dropped 5 bases and J dropped 7 bases, with 11 bases sitting between them.

This clonotype was found a few times. This chain connects TRBV4-1 to TRBJ2-7; unclear D gene. Trimming pared 3 bases from V and 7 bases from J, leaving 13 bases between. Germline V gene lookup returns CDR1 MGHRA and CDR2 YSYEKL. The CDR3 is 13 residues long. The CDR3 protein is CASSQAARWEQYF. In nucleotides, the CDR3 is TGCGCCAGCAGCCAGGCAGCCCGGTGGGAGCAGTACTTC.

This clonotype was picked up many times. The chain has TRBV7-3 and TRBJ1-6; D is unclear. CDR3 length: 12 residues. From germline, CDR1 is SGHTA and CDR2 FQGTGA. Trimming stripped 2 bases from V and 14 bases from J, with 10 bases between. CDR3 sequence: CASSLGYGTLHF. CDR3 in DNA: TGTGCCAGCAGCTTAGGGTACGGGACCCTCCACTTT.

In DNA, the CDR3 is TGTGCCAGCAGTTACGGGGTGGAGGGAATGCCCCAGCATTTT. Translation: CASSYGVEGMPQHF. V gene TRBV6-5 combines with J gene TRBJ1-5; the D is unclear. The CDR3 consists of 14 residues. Germline V gives CDR1 MNHEY, CDR2 SVGAGI. V was trimmed by 2 bases and J by 9 bases, leaving 14 bases between them.

Ten or more counts support this clonotype. The chain recombines TRBV12-3 or TRBV12-4 with TRBJ2-7; D is unresolved. This CDR3 region has 12 residues. Trimming took off 4 bases at V and 3 bases at J, with 7 bases between the two ends. In DNA form, the CDR3 reads TGTGCCAGCAGTTATCTCCTCTACGAGCAGTACTTC. This translates into CASSYLLYEQYF.

In this sample, this clonotype turned up many times. The genes are TRBV7-8 and TRBJ1-2; D remains ambiguous. Germline CDR1 SGHVS, CDR2 FQNEAQ. Trimming removed 1 base from V and 3 bases from J, with 12 bases in between. The CDR3 is made up of 15 amino acids. In DNA, the CDR3 is TGTGCCAGCAGCTTAGAGGCGGGATTTGACTATGGCTACACCTTC. Amino acid sequence: CASSLEAGFDYGYTF.

This clonotype was picked up many times. The gene calls are TRBV7-9 and TRBJ1-4; D gene unclear. This CDR3 is 13 amino acids long. V shed 1 base and J shed 6 bases, with 6 bases lying between them. From germline, CDR1 is SEHNR and CDR2 FQNEAQ (reference sequence). CDR3 amino acids: CASSLEDDEKLFF. Here the CDR3 DNA reads TGTGCCAGCAGCTTAGAGGACGATGAAAAACTGTTTTTT.